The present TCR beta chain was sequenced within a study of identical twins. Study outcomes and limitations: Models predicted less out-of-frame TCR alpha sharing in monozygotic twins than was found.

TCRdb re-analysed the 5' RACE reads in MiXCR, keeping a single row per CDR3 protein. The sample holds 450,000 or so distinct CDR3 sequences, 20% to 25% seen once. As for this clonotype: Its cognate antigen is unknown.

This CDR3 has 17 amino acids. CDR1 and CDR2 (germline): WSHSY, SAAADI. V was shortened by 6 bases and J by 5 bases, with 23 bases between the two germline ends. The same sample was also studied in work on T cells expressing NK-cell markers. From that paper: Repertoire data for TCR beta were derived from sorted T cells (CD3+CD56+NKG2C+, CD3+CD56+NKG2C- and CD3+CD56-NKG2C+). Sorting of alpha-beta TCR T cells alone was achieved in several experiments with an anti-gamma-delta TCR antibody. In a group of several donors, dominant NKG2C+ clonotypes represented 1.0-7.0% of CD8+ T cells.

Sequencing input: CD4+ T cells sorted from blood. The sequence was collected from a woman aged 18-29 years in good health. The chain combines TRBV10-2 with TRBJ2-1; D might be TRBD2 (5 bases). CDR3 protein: CASRGHHMEAGNNEQFF. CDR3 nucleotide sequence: TGCGCCAGCAGGGGCCACCACATGGAAGCCGGGAACAATGAGCAGTTCTTC.